Sequencing of this T cell receptor beta chain was carried out in a study of technical replicates of blood from a handful of donors. Measured with immunoSEQ multiplex PCR; TCRdb has only the in-frame clones, and not every one. The sample holds some 78,000 clones, 85% to 95% seen once. Losses at the gene ends were 1 base for V and 4 bases for J; bases not matched to a gene: 4. There are 14 residues in the CDR3. Germline V lookup: CDR1 LGHNA, CDR2 YNFKEQ. Sequencing was done on a sample of T cells isolated from PBMCs. This receptor was taken from a human donor in good health. The J gene is TRBJ2-7, the V gene TRBV4-2; 7 bases are a match to TRBD1. This CDR3 reads CASSQGDSQYEQYF. CDR3 nucleotides: TGTGCCAGCAGCCAAGGGGACAGTCAATACGAGCAGTACTTC.